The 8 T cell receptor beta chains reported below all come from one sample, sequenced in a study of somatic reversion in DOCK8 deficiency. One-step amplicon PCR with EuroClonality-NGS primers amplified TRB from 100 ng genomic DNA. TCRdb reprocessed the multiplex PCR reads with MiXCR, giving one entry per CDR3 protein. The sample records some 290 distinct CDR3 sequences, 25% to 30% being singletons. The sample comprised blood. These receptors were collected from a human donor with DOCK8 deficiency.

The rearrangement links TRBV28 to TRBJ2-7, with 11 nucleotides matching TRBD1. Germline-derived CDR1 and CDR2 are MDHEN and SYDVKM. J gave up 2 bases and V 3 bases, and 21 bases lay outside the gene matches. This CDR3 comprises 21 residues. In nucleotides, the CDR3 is TGTGCCAGCAGTTTCCCCTTACGCACGGACAGGGGGCCTTCAAACCCCTACGAGCAGTACTTC. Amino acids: CASSFPLRTDRGPSNPYEQYF.

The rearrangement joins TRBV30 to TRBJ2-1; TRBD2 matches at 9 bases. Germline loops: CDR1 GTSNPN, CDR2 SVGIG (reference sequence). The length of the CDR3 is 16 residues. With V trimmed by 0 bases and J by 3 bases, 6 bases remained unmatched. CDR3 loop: CAWSVRRGGRYNEQFF. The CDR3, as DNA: TGTGCCTGGAGTGTACGGCGGGGGGGGCGCTACAATGAGCAGTTCTTC.

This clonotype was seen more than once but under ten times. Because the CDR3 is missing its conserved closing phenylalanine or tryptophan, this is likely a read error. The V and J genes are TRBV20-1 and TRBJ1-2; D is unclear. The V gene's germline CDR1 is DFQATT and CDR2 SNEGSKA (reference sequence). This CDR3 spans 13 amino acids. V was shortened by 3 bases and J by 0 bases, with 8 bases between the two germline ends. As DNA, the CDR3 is TGCAGTGCTAGGGACGGAGCTAACTATGGCTACACCCTC. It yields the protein CSARDGANYGYTL.

This chain's CDR3 is CASSISGATNTEAFF. Written as DNA, the CDR3 is TGTGCCAGTAGTATATCCGGGGCGACGAACACTGAAGCTTTCTTT. The V and J genes are TRBV19 and TRBJ1-1; possible D gene TRBD1, 5 bases. Trimming took 2 bases from V and 1 from J, leaving 11 bases between them. CDR3 length equals 15 residues. CDR1 and CDR2 (germline): LNHDA, SQIVND (reference sequence).

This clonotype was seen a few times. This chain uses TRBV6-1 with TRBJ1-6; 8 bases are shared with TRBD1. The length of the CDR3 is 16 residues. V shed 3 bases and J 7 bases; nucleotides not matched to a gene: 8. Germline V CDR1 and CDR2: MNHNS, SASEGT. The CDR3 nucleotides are TGTGCCAGCAGTGATTGGGACAGGTGGGAAAATTCACCCCTCCACTTT. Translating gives CASSDWDRWENSPLHF.

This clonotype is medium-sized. The CDR3 DNA reads as TGTGCCAGCAGTTTTATAAGTCAGGCCAGGTCGAACACTGAAGCTTTCTTT. This translates into CASSFISQARSNTEAFF. The chain recombines TRBV28 with TRBJ1-1; no reliable D call. The CDR3 spans 17 residues. The germline gives CDR1 MDHEN, CDR2 SYDVKM. Trimming took 3 bases from V and 1 from J, leaving 18 bases between them.

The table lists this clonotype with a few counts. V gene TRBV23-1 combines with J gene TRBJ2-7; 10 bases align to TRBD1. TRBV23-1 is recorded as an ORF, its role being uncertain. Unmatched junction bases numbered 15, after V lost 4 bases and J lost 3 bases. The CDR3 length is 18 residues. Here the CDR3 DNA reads TGCGCCAGCAGTCTCGGGACAGGGGAAGACCCTTCCCACTACGAGCAGTACTTC. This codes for CASSLGTGEDPSHYEQYF.

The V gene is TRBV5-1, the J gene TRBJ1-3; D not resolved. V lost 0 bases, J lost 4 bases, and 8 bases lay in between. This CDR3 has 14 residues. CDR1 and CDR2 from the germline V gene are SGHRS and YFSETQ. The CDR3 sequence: CASSLGSWGNTIYF. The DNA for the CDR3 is TGCGCCAGCAGCTTGGGCAGTTGGGGAAACACCATATATTTT.